This entry features one T cell receptor (beta chain) sequence. Its antigen remains unknown. The junction does not match germline at one end; this may be a read error. This entry belongs to a study of tumor-infiltrating lymphocytes in primary liver carcinoma. The overall study: Tumors were stage T1-T3 N0M0, roughly 4.2 to 11 cm across. Productive TCRbeta reads per sample were roughly 3.5 to 8 million, not differing by tissue.

The germline gives CDR1 DFQATT, CDR2 SNEGSKA (reference sequence). The CDR3 is made up of 15 amino acids. Study-level points and caveats: Tumor region pairs shared more overlap than did tumor-adjacent and tumor-blood pairs. Tumor tissue displayed a significantly greater top-250-clone fraction than blood (p = 0.039).

From unsorted bulk tissue weighing about 20-32 mg, DNA and RNA were co-extracted. TCR beta cDNA was made from 500 ng total RNA with a constant-region primer. What produced the TCR beta libraries was three nested multiplex PCR rounds using slightly modified ARM-PCR. Researchers ran the first two PCR rounds for roughly 10 cycles each with TRBV1-TRBV30 forward primers and a C-beta reverse primer. TCRdb redid the calling of the multiplex PCR reads with MiXCR, one entry per CDR3 protein. The sample consists of tens of thousands of distinct CDR3 sequences, roughly 80% of them appearing once. The sequence was collected from a woman in her twenties or thirties with primary liver carcinoma and hepatitis B virus infection. The chain links TRBV20-1 to TRBJ2-1; 14 nucleotides match TRBD2. The sample comprised tumor-adjacent normal liver tissue. The chain's CDR3 is CSATLGLAGDNEQFF. The CDR3 nucleotides are TGCAGCGCTACCTTGGGACTAGCGGGGGACAATGAGCAGTTCTTC.